These 15 T cell receptor beta chains share one sample of origin, sequenced in a study of T cells in Graves' hyperthyroidism and ophthalmopathy. TCR beta CDR3 sequences were amplified from RNA transcripts. The TCR CDR3 first-round RT-PCR relied on the HTBI primer set. TCRdb ran MiXCR on the multiplex PCR reads and lists one entry per CDR3 protein. The repertoire holds fewer than 550,000 distinct CDR3 sequences, with roughly a quarter as singletons. Sequenced: blood. Receptors originate from a woman in her 30s with Graves' ophthalmopathy.

This clonotype was found many times. The DNA for the CDR3 is TGTGCCAGCAATGCGGGCAATCAGCCCCAGCATTTT. It is translated as CASNAGNQPQHF. The gene calls are TRBV28 and TRBJ1-5, with D uncertain. Trimming cost V 7 bases and J 2 bases, with 6 bases left between them. Germline V gene sequence: CDR1 MDHEN, CDR2 SYDVKM. The CDR3 sequence is 12 residues long.

This clonotype occurred many times. J is TRBJ1-5 and V is TRBV12-3 or TRBV12-4; D may be TRBD1 (5 bases). V lost 6 bases and J 0 bases, leaving 15 bases between the germline ends. This CDR3 is built from 16 residues. In nucleotides, the CDR3 is TGTGCCAGCAGCCCCTTGGACACACCTAGCAATCAGCCCCAGCATTTT. This encodes CASSPLDTPSNQPQHF.

CDR3 sequence: CSAYRGVSNQPQHF. The CDR3 DNA reads TGCAGTGCTTACAGGGGAGTGAGCAATCAGCCCCAGCATTTT. The rearrangement uses TRBV20-1 and TRBJ1-5; 7 bases match TRBD1. Per the germline V gene, CDR1 is DFQATT and CDR2 is SNEGSKA (reference sequence). CDR3 size: 14 residues. The ends lost 5 bases at V and 1 base at J; junction bases unmatched: 5.

This chain connects TRBV15 to TRBJ1-5, with no clear D. The germline V gene encodes CDR1 LNHNV and CDR2 YYDKDF (reference sequence). The CDR3 covers 15 residues. The V gene lost 0 bases and the J gene lost 4 bases, with 10 bases spanning the gap. In nucleotides, the CDR3 is TGTGCCACCAGCAGAGATCTAGGTCTTAATCAGCCCCAGCATTTT. Its protein product is CATSRDLGLNQPQHF.

This chain joins TRBV12-3 or TRBV12-4 and TRBJ1-2; D is ambiguous. The V end was cut by 6 bases, the J end by 0 bases, with 20 bases between. This CDR3 comprises 17 residues. DNA of the CDR3: TGTGCCAGCAGGGGCCGATTAAAGGCAGGAACTAACTATGGCTACACCTTC. It codes for CASRGRLKAGTNYGYTF.

This clonotype was picked up many times. V gene TRBV20-1 combines with J gene TRBJ2-7, with D tentatively TRBD1 (6 bases). The length of the CDR3 is 12 residues. V lost 6 bases and J 5 bases, leaving 14 bases between the germline ends. From germline, CDR1 is DFQATT and CDR2 SNEGSKA (reference sequence). CDR3 coding DNA: TGCAGTGCCAGACGTCAGGGGAACGAGCAGTACTTC. Protein product: CSARRQGNEQYF.

In this sample, this clonotype turned up many times. The chain has TRBV6-2 or TRBV6-3 and TRBJ1-2; 10 nucleotides match TRBD1. There are 16 residues in the CDR3. J was trimmed by 4 bases and V by 2 bases; bases with no gene match: 7. Germline V lookup: CDR1 MNHEY, CDR2 SVGEGT. The chain's CDR3 is CASSYPEWTGGYGYTF. Here the CDR3 DNA reads TGTGCCAGCAGTTACCCAGAATGGACAGGGGGCTATGGCTACACCTTC.

The chain is built from TRBV4-1 and TRBJ1-1, with a tentative D call TRBD1 (6 bases). The germline V gene has CDR1 MGHRA and CDR2 YSYEKL. Trimming pared 2 bases from V and 1 base from J, leaving 11 bases between. This CDR3 is 15 amino acids long. The DNA for the CDR3 is TGCGCCAGCAGCCAACATCGGGGGGCGAACACTGAAGCTTTCTTT. It specifies CASSQHRGANTEAFF.

This clonotype appeared many times. Just one base apart from a much larger clone, this may be a read error. The chain couples TRBV12-3 or TRBV12-4 to TRBJ2-7; D remains ambiguous. Trimming removed 10 bases from V and 0 bases from J, with 10 bases in between. The length of the CDR3 is 12 residues. CDR3 protein: CANGWNSYEQYF. The CDR3 bases are TGTGCCAATGGATGGAACTCCTACGAGCAGTACTTC.

On this clonotype itself: A clone one base away is much larger, so this may be a read error. The rearrangement uses TRBV6-1 and TRBJ1-6; possible D gene TRBD1, 5 bases. V lost 7 bases and J lost 0, with 13 bases in between. CDR3 length equals 16 residues. Germline assignment: CDR1 MNHNS and CDR2 SASEGT. CDR3 nucleotide sequence: TGTGCCAGCACCTATGGGGCGATCTCCTATAATTCACCCCTCCACTTT. Residues: CASTYGAISYNSPLHF.

This clonotype was recorded many times. The gene calls are TRBV6-1 and TRBJ2-7; 12 bases align to TRBD1. V lost 6 bases to trimming and J lost 3 bases; unmatched junction nucleotides: 6. This CDR3 is built from 15 residues. Germline V lookup: CDR1 MNHNS, CDR2 SASEGT. Here the CDR3 reads CASSSGTGGFYEQYF. The CDR3 DNA follows: TGTGCCAGCAGCTCCGGGACAGGGGGCTTCTACGAGCAGTACTTC.

On this clonotype: A much larger clone differs from this one at a single base, so this may be a read error. The CDR3 end shows no conserved phenylalanine or tryptophan, and so a read error is likely. This chain uses TRBV7-9 with TRBJ1-1; weak D call: TRBD1 (5 bases). This CDR3 has 12 residues. V gave up 5 bases and J gave up 7 bases, with 11 bases separating them. Germline lookup yields CDR1 SEHNR and CDR2 FQNEAQ (reference sequence). CDR3 sequence: CASSPSTDEAFY. Here the CDR3 DNA reads TGTGCCAGCAGCCCATCGACAGATGAAGCTTTCTAT.

This clonotype was observed a handful of times. J is TRBJ1-5 and V is TRBV6-1; 12 bases are a match to TRBD1. Germline trimming cut 6 bases from V and 2 bases from J; bases unmatched to any gene: 5. Germline values: CDR1 MNHNS, CDR2 SASEGT. The CDR3 contains 16 residues. The CDR3 coding sequence is TGTGCCAGCAGGGGACAGGGGGCATCTGGCAATCAGCCCCAGCATTTT. Translating gives CASRGQGASGNQPQHF.

This clonotype has ten or more counts. The chain carries TRBV12-3 or TRBV12-4 and TRBJ2-2; 8 bases are a match to TRBD2. With V trimmed by 5 bases and J by 3 bases, 8 bases remained unmatched. The CDR3 runs 16 residues. CDR3 region: CASSPISGVDTGELFF. CDR3 coding DNA: TGTGCCAGCAGTCCGATTAGCGGGGTGGACACCGGGGAGCTGTTTTTT.

This clonotype has a count of ten or more. V and J are TRBV15 and TRBJ2-7; 8 nucleotides agree with TRBD1. CDR1 LNHNV and CDR2 YYDKDF come from the germline V gene (reference sequence). This CDR3 has 14 residues. Trimming removed 3 bases from V and 4 bases from J; junction bases left unmatched: 5. The CDR3 loop reads CATSSGQGRYEQYF. In DNA, the CDR3 is TGTGCCACCAGCAGTGGACAGGGCCGGTACGAGCAGTACTTC.